These 28 T cell receptor beta chains share one sample of origin, sequenced in a study of control samples from healthy donors and cancer patients. Profiled with immunoSEQ multiplex PCR; TCRdb holds only in-frame clones, not every one. The sample includes 130,000 or so clones, 80% to 95% of them seen just once. Material for sequencing was blood. The receptors stem from a man between 18 and 29 years old in good health.

The V call is TRBV9, the J call TRBJ2-3, with TRBD1 as a possible D gene (6 bases). V was pared by 4 bases and J by 0 bases, with 21 bases between. Germline CDR1 and CDR2: SGDLS and YYNGEE. The CDR3 runs 18 residues. The CDR3, as DNA: TGTGCCAGCAGCACAGATCCTAGACAGGCGACTAGCACAGATACGCAGTATTTT. It codes for CASSTDPRQATSTDTQYF.

This chain uses TRBV29-1 with TRBJ1-1; D remains ambiguous. Germline loops: CDR1 SQVTM, CDR2 ANQGSEA. V was shortened by 5 bases and J by 5 bases, with 18 bases between the two germline ends. The CDR3 is 14 residues long. The CDR3 is CSVLNLGRITEAFF. CDR3 coding DNA: TGCAGCGTTTTGAATCTGGGCCGCATTACTGAAGCTTTCTTT.

The rearrangement uses TRBV29-1 and TRBJ2-1, with 9 positions matching TRBD2. Germline V gene data show CDR1 as SQVTM and CDR2 as ANQGSEA. The CDR3 extends over 13 amino acids. J lost 11 bases, V lost 3 bases, and 8 bases had no gene match. CDR3 amino acids: CSVDSRGGQKQFF. DNA for the CDR3: TGCAGCGTTGATTCGCGGGGGGGCCAGAAGCAGTTCTTC.

J is TRBJ1-6 and V is TRBV6-1; 7 bases agree with TRBD1. V lost 3 bases, J lost 8 bases, and 13 bases stayed unmatched. The CDR3 extends over 17 amino acids. Germline values: CDR1 MNHNS, CDR2 SASEGT. The CDR3 DNA follows: TGTGCCAGCAGTGACCCGACAGGGCGTAGGGGTGATTCACCCCTCCACTTT. Its protein is CASSDPTGRRGDSPLHF.

This clone was recorded only once. The chain carries TRBV7-9 and TRBJ2-3; D gene ambiguous. The CDR3 spans 18 residues. CDR1 and CDR2 from the germline V gene are SEHNR and FQNEAQ (reference sequence). V lost 2 bases, J lost 0 bases, and 18 bases lay in between. The CDR3 DNA follows: TGTGCCAGCAGCTTAAGGCGGTTCGGAAGACATAGCACAGATACGCAGTATTTT. Its translation is CASSLRRFGRHSTDTQYF.

This sequence joins TRBV27 and TRBJ1-1; the match to TRBD1 covers 8 bases. After removal of 2 bases from V and 11 bases from J, the junction contained 4 bases not matched to a gene. The CDR3 is made up of 12 amino acids. Germline V CDR1 and CDR2: MNHEY, SMNVEV (reference sequence). DNA of the CDR3: TGTGCCAGCAGTTTAGGACAGGGAGATGCTTTCTTT. It translates to CASSLGQGDAFF.

The genes are TRBV7-3 and TRBJ2-3, with unresolved D. CDR1 is SGHTA and CDR2 is FQGTGA in the germline V gene. This CDR3 has 14 residues. Trimming removed 1 base at V and 1 base at J, with 6 bases between. CDR3 amino acids: CASSLKSGTDTQYF. The CDR3 DNA reads as TGTGCCAGCAGCTTAAAGTCGGGCACAGATACGCAGTATTTT.

The V and J genes are TRBV2 and TRBJ1-6; unclear D gene. The CDR3 consists of 12 residues. In germline, CDR1 is SNHLY, CDR2 FYNNEI. V was shortened by 8 bases and J by 7 bases, with 9 bases between the two germline ends. The CDR3 here is CASLYGNSPLHF. The DNA for the CDR3 is TGTGCCAGCCTCTATGGCAATTCACCCCTCCACTTT.

The sample holds a few counts of this clone. This chain connects TRBV4-2 to TRBJ2-3, with D perhaps matching TRBD1 or TRBD2 (6 bases each). V was cut by 7 bases and J by 6 bases, with 17 bases left in between. The CDR3 is 14 residues long. The germline CDR1 and CDR2 sequences are LGHNA and YNFKEQ. The DNA of the CDR3 is TGTGCCAGCACCAAGTGGGGGGCCACTGATACGCAGTATTTT. Its protein is CASTKWGATDTQYF.

The rearrangement joins TRBV30 to TRBJ1-3; D not resolved. Per the germline V gene, CDR1 is GTSNPN and CDR2 is SVGIG (reference sequence). The V and J ends lost 1 base and 3 bases respectively, with 7 bases between them. The length of the CDR3 is 13 residues. The CDR3 DNA sequence: TGTGCCTGGAGTGAATCATTTGGAAACACCATATATTTT. It translates to CAWSESFGNTIYF.

V is TRBV11-1 and J is TRBJ1-6; D is uncertain. This CDR3 has 14 amino acids. The ends were cut back, 0 bases at V and 8 bases at J, with 8 bases in the middle. CDR1 and CDR2 from the germline V gene are SGHAT and FQDESV (reference sequence). CDR3 sequence reads: CASSLALPHSPLHF. As DNA, the CDR3 is TGTGCCAGCAGCTTAGCGTTACCCCATTCACCCCTCCACTTT.

The chain joins TRBV11-2 to TRBJ1-5; a possible D gene is TRBD1 (5 bases). The germline V and J ends were trimmed by 1 base and 6 bases, with 13 bases remaining between them. This CDR3 spans 15 amino acids. Germline CDR1 reads SGHAT; CDR2 reads FQNNGV. CDR3 loop: CASSLGPGPGQPQHF. The CDR3 DNA sequence: TGTGCCAGCAGCTTAGGTCCAGGGCCCGGTCAGCCCCAGCATTTT.

This sequence joins TRBV4-1 and TRBJ1-5; possibly TRBD1 for D (6 bases). CDR1 and CDR2 (germline): MGHRA, YSYEKL. The V end was cut by 1 base, the J end by 3 bases, with 10 bases between. This CDR3 region has 15 residues. CDR3 protein: CASSQAGEDNQPQHF. The CDR3 DNA sequence: TGCGCCAGCAGCCAAGCAGGGGAGGACAATCAGCCCCAGCATTTT.

V is TRBV6-5 and J is TRBJ1-6, with D hard to call. CDR3 length: 12 residues. Trimming removed 7 bases at V and 4 bases at J, with 5 bases between. The germline V gene has CDR1 MNHEY and CDR2 SVGAGI. The CDR3 region is CASTSYNSPLHF. In DNA form, the CDR3 reads TGTGCCAGCACGAGTTATAATTCACCCCTCCACTTT.

The count of this clone is one. The V gene is TRBV25-1, the J gene TRBJ1-1; 8 positions match TRBD1. The CDR3 loop spans 13 amino acids. Germline assignment: CDR1 MGHDK and CDR2 SYGVNS. The V and J ends lost 9 bases and 1 base, in that order; junction bases with no gene match: 4. The DNA for the CDR3 is TGTGCCAGTACGGACAGGGCGAACACTGAAGCTTTCTTT. It is translated as CASTDRANTEAFF.

The genes are TRBV10-3 and TRBJ1-4; 9 nucleotides line up with TRBD1. CDR3 length equals 15 residues. CDR1 and CDR2 from the germline V gene are ENHRY and SYGVKD. The V and J ends lost 10 bases and 0 bases, in that order; junction bases with no gene match: 6. In DNA form, the CDR3 reads TGTGCCACCTCTGGGGACAGGGCAACTAATGAAAAACTGTTTTTT. Its translation is CATSGDRATNEKLFF.

This rearrangement joins TRBV25-1 to TRBJ2-1; D not resolved. Trimming took off 9 bases at V and 6 bases at J, with 9 bases between the two ends. Germline V gene lookup returns CDR1 MGHDK and CDR2 SYGVNS. The CDR3 extends over 11 amino acids. CDR3 coding DNA: TGTGCCAGGCCGCGGCTCAATGAGCAGTTCTTC. Translated: CARPRLNEQFF. The variable domain in full, with the rest retrieved from reference TRBV25-1 and TRBJ2-1, is EADIYQTPRYLVIGTGKKITLECSQTMGHDKMYWYQQDPGMELHLIHYSYGVNSTEKGDLSSESTVSRIRTEHFPLTLESARPSHTSQYLCARPRLNEQFFGPGTRLTVL.

This clone was observed once. The chain has TRBV12-5 and TRBJ1-4, with TRBD1 identical over 7 bases. CDR1 and CDR2 (germline): LGHNT, FRNRAP. The CDR3 sequence is 14 residues long. J lost 8 bases, V lost 5 bases, and 8 bases had no gene match. The CDR3 spells CASGGDSLTEKLFF. CDR3 DNA sequence: TGTGCTAGTGGTGGGGACAGTCTCACCGAAAAACTGTTTTTT.

The gene calls are TRBV9 and TRBJ1-1; TRBD1 aligns across 7 bases. The CDR3 covers 14 residues. The trim removed 0 bases at V and 5 bases at J, leaving 4 bases unmatched. Germline assignment: CDR1 SGDLS and CDR2 YYNGEE. CDR3 in DNA: TGTGCCAGCAGCGTAGTGGGACAGAATACTGAAGCTTTCTTT. The encoded protein is CASSVVGQNTEAFF. Together with reference TRBV9 and TRBJ1-1, the CDR3 gives the full variable domain: DSGVTQTPKHLITATGQRVTLRCSPRSGDLSVYWYQQSLDQGLQFLIQYYNGEERAKGNILERFSAQQFPDLHSELNLSSLELGDSALYFCASSVVGQNTEAFFGQGTRLTVV.

The V call is TRBV24-1, the J call TRBJ2-3, with no clear D. The germline gives CDR1 KGHDR, CDR2 SFDVKD. V gave up 4 bases and J gave up 0 bases, with 10 bases separating them. The CDR3 consists of 15 residues. The CDR3 protein is CATSDNYGSTDTQYF. The CDR3 DNA reads TGTGCCACCAGTGACAACTATGGTAGCACAGATACGCAGTATTTT.

J is TRBJ1-5 and V is TRBV2, with 7 bases that match TRBD1. Germline assignment: CDR1 SNHLY and CDR2 FYNNEI. The CDR3 has 14 amino acids. The ends lost 3 bases at V and 7 bases at J; junction bases unmatched: 6. CDR3 residues: CASSETGTRQPQHF. The CDR3 region has the DNA TGTGCCAGCAGTGAGACAGGGACCCGGCAGCCCCAGCATTTT.

This clone was seen once. This chain uses TRBV29-1 with TRBJ2-5; D is ambiguous. Trimming stripped 5 bases from V and 1 base from J, with 8 bases between. The CDR3 has 12 amino acids. The germline gives CDR1 SQVTM, CDR2 ANQGSEA. CDR3 residues: CSVIEAQETQYF. The CDR3 DNA reads as TGCAGCGTTATCGAAGCCCAAGAGACCCAGTACTTC.

This rearrangement joins TRBV7-2 to TRBJ2-7; D uncertain. This CDR3 has 16 residues. Germline CDR1 is SGHTA and CDR2 is FQGNSA. V was trimmed by 0 bases and J by 2 bases, leaving 14 bases between them. The CDR3 spells CASSLASPLPTYEQYF. As DNA, the CDR3 is TGTGCCAGCAGCTTAGCGAGCCCACTACCTACCTACGAGCAGTACTTC.

This chain links TRBV6-5 with TRBJ1-6, with D uncertain. The CDR3 is 13 amino acids. Germline V CDR1 and CDR2: MNHEY, SVGAGI. The V end was cut by 6 bases, the J end by 0 bases, with 3 bases between. CDR3 protein: CASRTSYNSPLHF. CDR3 nucleotides: TGTGCCAGCAGGACCTCCTATAATTCACCCCTCCACTTT.

The chain employs TRBV2 and TRBJ1-1; a weak D match, TRBD1 (5 bases). V gave up 7 bases and J gave up 5 bases, with 17 bases separating them. The CDR3 totals 14 residues. The germline V gene has CDR1 SNHLY and CDR2 FYNNEI. The CDR3 coding sequence is TGTGCCAGCACCCGAGGTTTAGGGGTGACTGAAGCTTTCTTT. Its protein is CASTRGLGVTEAFF. The entire variable domain, with the rest obtained from reference TRBV2 and TRBJ1-1, is as follows: EPEVTQTPSHQVTQMGQEVILRCVPISNHLYFYWYRQILGQKVEFLVSFYNNEISEKSEIFDDQFSVERPDGSNFTLKIRSTKLEDSAMYFCASTRGLGVTEAFFGQGTRLTVV.

V and J are TRBV10-3 and TRBJ1-5, with TRBD1 as a possible D gene (5 bases). Germline V gene lookup returns CDR1 ENHRY and CDR2 SYGVKD. The CDR3 spans 13 residues. The CDR3 DNA sequence: TGTGCAACGGGACGGGGGAGCAATCAGCCCCAGCATTTT. As protein: CATGRGSNQPQHF.

The chain joins TRBV5-1 to TRBJ2-4; D is unresolved. Germline V lookup: CDR1 SGHRS, CDR2 YFSETQ. The V end was cut by 0 bases, the J end by 5 bases, with 3 bases between. This CDR3 has 12 residues. Here the CDR3 DNA reads TGCGCCAGCAGCTTGGGGGAAAACATTCAGTACTTC. This encodes CASSLGENIQYF.

The chain joins TRBV11-2 to TRBJ1-1, with D possibly matching TRBD1 (5 bases). CDR1 and CDR2 from the germline V gene are SGHAT and FQNNGV. The V and J ends lost 1 base and 2 bases respectively, with 11 bases between them. The CDR3 covers 15 residues. DNA of the CDR3: TGTGCCAGCAGCTTAGGTGGCAGGGTTAACACTGAAGCTTTCTTT. It encodes CASSLGGRVNTEAFF.